The 21 T cell receptor beta chains reported below all come from one sample, sequenced in a study of spatial heterogeneity in lung cancer. TCRdb re-analysed the 5' RACE reads in MiXCR, keeping a single row per CDR3 protein. Among more than 85,000 distinct CDR3 sequences listed, roughly 10% were seen once. Specified time point: sample taken at primary tumor resection. Sequencing of whole RNA from tumor, nontumor lung or frozen PBMC involved no sorting. This specimen was PBMCs, taken at surgery. The receptors come from a male donor with early-stage non-small cell lung cancer.

The chain uses TRBV5-1 and TRBJ2-3; D ambiguous. The germline V gene encodes CDR1 SGHRS and CDR2 YFSETQ. The V end lost 3 bases, the J end lost 2 bases, and 7 bases lay between the germline ends. CDR3 length equals 13 residues. Here the CDR3 reads CASSSALTDTQYF. The DNA of the CDR3 is TGCGCCAGCAGCTCGGCCCTCACAGATACGCAGTATTTT.

This clonotype was detected only a few times. The rearrangement uses TRBV7-9 and TRBJ1-1, with a tentative D call TRBD1 (6 bases). V shed 4 bases and J shed 5 bases, with 23 bases lying between them. The CDR3 has 17 residues. Germline assignment: CDR1 SEHNR and CDR2 FQNEAQ (reference sequence). CDR3 sequence reads: CASSSLGGRTGTTEAFF. The CDR3 DNA reads TGTGCCAGCAGCTCTCTAGGGGGGAGGACGGGAACTACTGAAGCTTTCTTT.

This clonotype has a count of ten or more. V is TRBV30 and J is TRBJ2-3; the D gene could be TRBD1 or TRBD2 (5 bases each). The germline V and J ends were trimmed by 2 bases and 1 base, with 7 bases remaining between them. The CDR3 covers 13 residues. Germline V gene lookup returns CDR1 GTSNPN and CDR2 SVGIG (reference sequence). The CDR3 loop is CAWSSGRTDTQYF. The CDR3 DNA reads as TGTGCCTGGAGTTCGGGGCGCACAGATACGCAGTATTTT.

V gene TRBV4-2 combines with J gene TRBJ2-5, with D maybe TRBD2 (6 bases). V was clipped by 0 bases and J by 3 bases, with 14 bases between them. Germline V gene data show CDR1 as LGHNA and CDR2 as YNFKEQ. This CDR3 is built from 16 residues. The CDR3 nucleotides read TGTGCCAGCAGCCAAGAAGGAGGGGCGGCCAAAGAGACCCAGTACTTC. This sequence encodes CASSQEGGAAKETQYF.

This clonotype was detected a few times. V usage is TRBV12-3 or TRBV12-4 and J usage is TRBJ1-1; possibly TRBD1 for D (6 bases). V shed 5 bases and J shed 7 bases, with 17 bases lying between them. This CDR3 spans 14 amino acids. The CDR3 DNA reads as TGTGCCAGCAGTCTCGGGGCAGGGGATTTTGAAGCTTTCTTT. Translated: CASSLGAGDFEAFF.

This clonotype was seen repeatedly, ten times or more. The rearrangement joins TRBV19 to TRBJ2-5, with D perhaps TRBD1 (5 bases). Trimming took 3 bases from V and 4 from J, leaving 9 bases between them. The germline V gene has CDR1 LNHDA and CDR2 SQIVND (reference sequence). The CDR3 length is 13 residues. The CDR3 coding sequence is TGTGCCAGTAGTATTATGGGGCGAGAGACCCAGTACTTC. Amino acid sequence: CASSIMGRETQYF. Filled out from reference TRBV19 and TRBJ2-5, the complete variable domain reads DGGITQSPKYLFRKEGQNVTLSCEQNLNHDAMYWYRQDPGQGLRLIYYSQIVNDFQKGDIAEGYSVSREKKESFPLTVTSAQKNPTAFYLCASSIMGRETQYFGPGTRLLVL.

This clonotype has at least ten counts. V usage is TRBV6-5 and J usage is TRBJ2-7; 7 nucleotides line up with TRBD2. Germline-derived CDR1 and CDR2 are MNHEY and SVGAGI. CDR3 length equals 18 residues. J gave up 1 base and V 7 bases, and 19 bases lay outside the gene matches. CDR3 bases: TGTGCCAGCAACAGAATCACCACGGGGGGACGGAGTTCCTACGAGCAGTACTTC. Protein product: CASNRITTGGRSSYEQYF.

The table lists this clonotype with many counts. This chain joins TRBV3-1 and TRBJ1-2; D call uncertain. Germline V CDR1 and CDR2: LGHDT, YNNKEL (reference sequence). V was pared by 0 bases and J by 7 bases, with 15 bases between. This CDR3 spans 15 amino acids. CDR3 loop: CASSQDIKERSGYTF. In DNA form, the CDR3 reads TGTGCCAGCAGCCAAGATATAAAGGAACGGAGTGGCTACACCTTC. Combining the CDR3 with reference TRBV3-1 and TRBJ1-2 gives the whole variable domain DTAVSQTPKYLVTQMGNDKSIKCEQNLGHDTMYWYKQDSKKFLKIMFSYNNKELIINETVPNRFSPKSPDKAHLNLHINSLELGDSAVYFCASSQDIKERSGYTFGSGTRLTVV.

The rearrangement links TRBV9 to TRBJ1-5; D gene uncertain. The germline V gene encodes CDR1 SGDLS and CDR2 YYNGEE. The CDR3 is 15 residues long. Trimming left V 3 bases short and J 2 bases short, with 12 bases between. CDR3 bases: TGTGCCAGCAGCGCTACAGATTTCGGCAATCAGCCCCAGCATTTT. This gives the protein CASSATDFGNQPQHF.

Here the CDR3 DNA reads TGTGCCAGCAGTTTATTAATATCACATACGCAGTATTTT. Amino acid sequence: CASSLLISHTQYF. This chain links TRBV27 with TRBJ2-3; no clear D gene. Germline V lookup: CDR1 MNHEY, CDR2 SMNVEV (reference sequence). V lost 1 base and J 7 bases, leaving 9 bases between the germline ends. The CDR3 consists of 13 residues.

This clonotype has only a few counts. CDR3 protein: CSARRRQVAYEQYF. The CDR3 DNA follows: TGCAGTGCTAGGAGGAGACAGGTTGCCTACGAGCAGTACTTC. This sequence joins TRBV20-1 and TRBJ2-7; TRBD1 might be the D (6 bases). The CDR3 has 14 residues. Germline V lookup: CDR1 DFQATT, CDR2 SNEGSKA (reference sequence). The V end lost 3 bases, the J end lost 2 bases, and 14 bases lay between the germline ends.

This sequence joins TRBV5-1 and TRBJ2-3; no firm D call. Germline lookup yields CDR1 SGHRS and CDR2 YFSETQ. V lost 0 bases to trimming and J lost 4 bases, with 9 bases between them. The CDR3 contains 14 residues. CDR3 DNA: TGCGCCAGCAGCTTGGCCCCAGGTCCAGATACGCAGTATTTT. Protein: CASSLAPGPDTQYF.

This clonotype was observed at least ten times. The rearrangement uses TRBV20-1 and TRBJ2-7, with TRBD1 matching 7 bases. Germline V gives CDR1 DFQATT, CDR2 SNEGSKA (reference sequence). V lost 7 bases to trimming and J lost 3 bases; unmatched junction nucleotides: 9. The length of the CDR3 is 13 residues. The CDR3: CSVRRGGVYEQYF. The DNA for the CDR3 is TGCAGTGTAAGGAGAGGGGGCGTCTACGAGCAGTACTTC.

This clonotype was seen ten or more times. The V gene is TRBV5-1, the J gene TRBJ2-5; D perhaps matches TRBD2 (5 bases). The length of the CDR3 is 13 residues. V lost 4 bases to trimming and J lost 3 bases, with 10 bases between them. CDR1 is SGHRS and CDR2 is YFSETQ in the germline V gene. The CDR3 is CASSRGSEETQYF. CDR3 in DNA: TGCGCCAGCAGCAGAGGGTCGGAAGAGACCCAGTACTTC. Together with reference TRBV5-1 and TRBJ2-5, the CDR3 gives the full variable domain: KAGVTQTPRYLIKTRGQQVTLSCSPISGHRSVSWYQQTPGQGLQFLFEYFSETQRNKGNFPGRFSGRQFSNSRSEMNVSTLELGDSALYLCASSRGSEETQYFGPGTRLLVL.

The gene calls are TRBV5-1 and TRBJ2-1, with 12 positions matching TRBD2. Germline V gene data show CDR1 as SGHRS and CDR2 as YFSETQ. V shed 4 bases and J 7 bases; nucleotides not matched to a gene: 3. The CDR3 is made up of 14 amino acids. The CDR3 nucleotides read TGCGCCAGCAGCACAGGACTAGCGGGGAATGAGCAGTTCTTC. Translating it yields CASSTGLAGNEQFF.

This clonotype has a count of ten or more. The chain is built from TRBV10-2 and TRBJ2-1, with unresolved D. Per germline, CDR1 WSHSY and CDR2 SAAADI. V gave up 0 bases and J gave up 3 bases, with 0 bases separating them. The CDR3 totals 12 residues. CDR3 bases: TGCGCCAGCAGTGAGTCCTACAATGAGCAGTTCTTC. This translates into CASSESYNEQFF.

This clonotype came up a few times. CDR3: CASSPSGTQYF. The CDR3 DNA follows: TGTGCCAGCTCACCGTCCGGTACGCAGTATTTT. This chain connects TRBV18 to TRBJ2-3, with D unresolved. V was shortened by 3 bases and J by 8 bases, with 6 bases between the two germline ends. Germline loops: CDR1 KGHSH, CDR2 LQKENI. The CDR3 contains 11 residues.

This clonotype occurred a few times. CDR3 bases: TGTGCCACCAGTGCGTACGGGGCGGGACAGCCCCAGCATTTT. It is translated as CATSAYGAGQPQHF. The rearrangement uses TRBV24-1 and TRBJ1-5; TRBD1 is a possible D gene (5 bases). Between the trimmed V and J ends, which lost 5 bases and 7 bases, there was a span of 14 bases. Germline assignment: CDR1 KGHDR and CDR2 SFDVKD. The CDR3 is made up of 14 amino acids.

This clonotype has more than one count but fewer than ten. The rearrangement joins TRBV29-1 to TRBJ2-3; D may correspond to TRBD1 or TRBD2 (6 bases each). This CDR3 is 12 amino acids long. Germline V gives CDR1 SQVTM, CDR2 ANQGSEA. Trimming removed 4 bases at V and 6 bases at J, with 11 bases between. This CDR3 reads CSVVGGPDTQYF. The CDR3 DNA follows: TGCAGCGTTGTCGGGGGCCCCGATACGCAGTATTTT.

This clonotype was found many times. The rearrangement uses TRBV24-1 and TRBJ2-1; 8 bases are a match to TRBD2. Germline V gene lookup returns CDR1 KGHDR and CDR2 SFDVKD. The CDR3 spans 13 residues. V lost 9 bases and J lost 7; bases outside the gene matches: 7. The CDR3 region is CATHSGAGNEQFF. CDR3 nucleotide sequence: TGTGCCACCCATAGCGGGGCGGGAAATGAGCAGTTCTTC.

This clonotype was recorded a few times. This sequence joins TRBV10-3 and TRBJ2-5, with a tentative D call TRBD2 (7 bases). Per the germline V gene, CDR1 is ENHRY and CDR2 is SYGVKD. This CDR3 is built from 15 residues. V lost 2 bases to trimming and J lost 1 base, with 11 bases between them. The CDR3 spells CAISEGGGLQETQYF. CDR3 DNA sequence: TGTGCCATCAGTGAGGGCGGGGGCCTCCAAGAGACCCAGTACTTC.